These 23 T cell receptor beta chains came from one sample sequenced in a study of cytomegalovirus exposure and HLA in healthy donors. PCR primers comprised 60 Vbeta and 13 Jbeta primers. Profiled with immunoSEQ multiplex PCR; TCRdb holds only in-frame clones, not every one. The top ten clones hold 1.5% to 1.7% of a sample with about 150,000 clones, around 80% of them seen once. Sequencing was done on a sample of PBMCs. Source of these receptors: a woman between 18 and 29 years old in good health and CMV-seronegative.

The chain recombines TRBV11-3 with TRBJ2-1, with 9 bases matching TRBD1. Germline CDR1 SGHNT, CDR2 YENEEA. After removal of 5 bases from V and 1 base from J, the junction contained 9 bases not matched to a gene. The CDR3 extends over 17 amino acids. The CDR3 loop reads CASSRGQGKGSYNEQFF. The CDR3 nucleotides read TGTGCCAGCAGCCGCGGACAGGGGAAAGGGTCCTACAATGAGCAGTTCTTC.

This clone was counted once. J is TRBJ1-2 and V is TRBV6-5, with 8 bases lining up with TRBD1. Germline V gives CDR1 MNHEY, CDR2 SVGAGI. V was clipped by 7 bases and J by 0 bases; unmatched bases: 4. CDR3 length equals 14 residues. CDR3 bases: TGTGCCAGCACGACAGGGGCGGCTAACTATGGCTACACCTTC. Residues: CASTTGAANYGYTF.

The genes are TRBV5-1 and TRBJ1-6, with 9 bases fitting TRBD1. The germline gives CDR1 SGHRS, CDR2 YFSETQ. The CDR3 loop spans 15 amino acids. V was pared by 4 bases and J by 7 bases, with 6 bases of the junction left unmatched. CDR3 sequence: CASSPEGTGNSPLHF. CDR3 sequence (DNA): TGCGCCAGCAGCCCGGAGGGGACAGGGAATTCACCCCTCCACTTT.

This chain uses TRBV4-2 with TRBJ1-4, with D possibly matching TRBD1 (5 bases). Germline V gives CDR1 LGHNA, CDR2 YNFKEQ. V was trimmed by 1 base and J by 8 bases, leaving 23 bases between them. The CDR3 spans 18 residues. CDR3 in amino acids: CASSQVWGDHLSEEKLFF. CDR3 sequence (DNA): TGTGCCAGCAGCCAAGTTTGGGGGGACCACCTCTCCGAAGAAAAACTGTTTTTT.

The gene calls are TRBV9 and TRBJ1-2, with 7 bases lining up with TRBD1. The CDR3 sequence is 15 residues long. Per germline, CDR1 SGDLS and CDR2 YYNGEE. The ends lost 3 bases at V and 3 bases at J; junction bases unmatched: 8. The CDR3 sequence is CASSGRQGGDYGYTF. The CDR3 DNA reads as TGTGCCAGCAGCGGGCGACAGGGAGGAGACTATGGCTACACCTTC.

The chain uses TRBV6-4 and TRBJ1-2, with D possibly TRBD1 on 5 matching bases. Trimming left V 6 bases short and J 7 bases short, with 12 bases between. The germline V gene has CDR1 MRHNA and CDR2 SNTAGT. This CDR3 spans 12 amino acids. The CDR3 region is CASSGRAGGYTF. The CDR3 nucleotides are TGTGCCAGCAGCGGCAGGGCCGGTGGCTACACCTTC.

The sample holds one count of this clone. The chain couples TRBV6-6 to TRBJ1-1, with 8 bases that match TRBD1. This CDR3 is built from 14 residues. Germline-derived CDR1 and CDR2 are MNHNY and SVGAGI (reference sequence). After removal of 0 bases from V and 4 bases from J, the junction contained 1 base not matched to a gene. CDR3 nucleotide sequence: TGTGCCAGCAGTTACTCGGACAGGGTCACTGAAGCTTTCTTT. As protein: CASSYSDRVTEAFF.

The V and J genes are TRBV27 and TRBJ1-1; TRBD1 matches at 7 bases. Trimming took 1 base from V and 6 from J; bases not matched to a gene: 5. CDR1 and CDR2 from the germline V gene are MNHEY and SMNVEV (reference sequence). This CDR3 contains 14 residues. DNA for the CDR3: TGTGCCAGCAGTTTATTGGACAGGACCGCTGAAGCTTTCTTT. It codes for CASSLLDRTAEAFF.

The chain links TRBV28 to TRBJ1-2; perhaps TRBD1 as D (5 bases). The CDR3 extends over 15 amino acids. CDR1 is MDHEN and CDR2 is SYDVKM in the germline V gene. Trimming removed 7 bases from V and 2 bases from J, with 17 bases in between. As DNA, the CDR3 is TGTGCCAGCAATAAGCCAGGGATCGGGAACTATGGCTACACCTTC. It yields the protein CASNKPGIGNYGYTF.

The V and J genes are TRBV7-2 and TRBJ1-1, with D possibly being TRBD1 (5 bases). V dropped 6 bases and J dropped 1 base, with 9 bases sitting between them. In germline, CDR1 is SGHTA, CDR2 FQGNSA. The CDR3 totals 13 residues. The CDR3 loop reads CASSQDRNTEAFF. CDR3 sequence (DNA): TGTGCCAGCAGTCAAGACAGGAACACTGAAGCTTTCTTT.

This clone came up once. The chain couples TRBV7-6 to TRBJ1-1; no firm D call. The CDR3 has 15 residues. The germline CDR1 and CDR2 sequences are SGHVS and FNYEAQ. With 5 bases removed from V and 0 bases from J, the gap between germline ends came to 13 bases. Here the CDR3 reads CASSPASAMNTEAFF. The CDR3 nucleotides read TGTGCCAGCAGCCCAGCGTCAGCCATGAACACTGAAGCTTTCTTT.

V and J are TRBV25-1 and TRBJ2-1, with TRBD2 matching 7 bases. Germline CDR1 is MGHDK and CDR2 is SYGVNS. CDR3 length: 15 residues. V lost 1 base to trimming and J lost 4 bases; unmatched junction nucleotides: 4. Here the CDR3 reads CASSESRGEYNEQFF. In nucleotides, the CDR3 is TGTGCCAGCAGTGAATCACGGGGGGAATACAATGAGCAGTTCTTC.

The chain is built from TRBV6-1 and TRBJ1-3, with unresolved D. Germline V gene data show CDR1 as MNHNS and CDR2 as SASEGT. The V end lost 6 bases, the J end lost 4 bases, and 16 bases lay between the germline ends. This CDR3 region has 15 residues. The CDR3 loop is CASRRQVNAGNTIYF. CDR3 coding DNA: TGTGCCAGCAGGCGCCAGGTGAATGCAGGAAACACCATATATTTT.

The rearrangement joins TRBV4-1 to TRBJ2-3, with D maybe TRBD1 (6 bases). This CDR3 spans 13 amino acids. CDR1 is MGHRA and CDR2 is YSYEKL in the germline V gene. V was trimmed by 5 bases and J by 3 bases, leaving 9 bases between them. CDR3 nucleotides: TGCGCCAGCAGCGGCACAGGGACAGATACGCAGTATTTT. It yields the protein CASSGTGTDTQYF.

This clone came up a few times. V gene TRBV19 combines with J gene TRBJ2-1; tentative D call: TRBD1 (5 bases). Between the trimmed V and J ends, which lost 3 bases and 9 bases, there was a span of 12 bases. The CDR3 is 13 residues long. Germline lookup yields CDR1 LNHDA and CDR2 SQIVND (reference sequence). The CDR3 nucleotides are TGTGCCAGTAGTATCCCCCCCAGGGTTGAGCAGTTCTTC. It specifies CASSIPPRVEQFF.

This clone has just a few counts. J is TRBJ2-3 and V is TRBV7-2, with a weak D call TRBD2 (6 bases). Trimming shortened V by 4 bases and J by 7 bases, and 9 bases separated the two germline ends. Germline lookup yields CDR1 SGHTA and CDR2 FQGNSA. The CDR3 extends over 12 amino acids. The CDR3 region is CASSYSGYTQYF. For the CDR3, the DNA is TGTGCCAGCAGCTACAGCGGGTATACGCAGTATTTT.

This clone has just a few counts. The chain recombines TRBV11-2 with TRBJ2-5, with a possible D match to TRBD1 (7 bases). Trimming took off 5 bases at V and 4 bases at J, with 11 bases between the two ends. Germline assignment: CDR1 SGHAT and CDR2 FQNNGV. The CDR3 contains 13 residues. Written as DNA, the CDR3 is TGTGCCAGCAGCAGGGGGCGGGGAGAGACCCAGTACTTC. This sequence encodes CASSRGRGETQYF.

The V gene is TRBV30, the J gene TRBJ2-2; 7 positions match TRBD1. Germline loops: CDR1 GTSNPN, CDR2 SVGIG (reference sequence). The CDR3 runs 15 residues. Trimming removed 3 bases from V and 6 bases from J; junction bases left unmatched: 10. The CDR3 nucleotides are TGTGCCTGGAGACAGACAGGGATCGTGTCCGGGGAGCTGTTTTTT. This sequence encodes CAWRQTGIVSGELFF.

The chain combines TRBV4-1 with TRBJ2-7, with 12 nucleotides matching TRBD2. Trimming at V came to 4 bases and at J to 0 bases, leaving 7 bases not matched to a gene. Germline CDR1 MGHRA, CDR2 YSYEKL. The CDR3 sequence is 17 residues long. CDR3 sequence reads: CASSLSGLAGSSYEQYF. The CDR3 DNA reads TGCGCCAGCAGCCTATCCGGACTAGCGGGATCCTCCTACGAGCAGTACTTC.

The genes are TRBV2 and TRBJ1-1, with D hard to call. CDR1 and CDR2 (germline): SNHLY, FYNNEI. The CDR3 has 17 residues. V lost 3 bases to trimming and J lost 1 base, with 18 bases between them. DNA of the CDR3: TGTGCCAGCAGTGATTTGTGGGTGGGCACGAGGAACACTGAAGCTTTCTTT. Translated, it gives CASSDLWVGTRNTEAFF.

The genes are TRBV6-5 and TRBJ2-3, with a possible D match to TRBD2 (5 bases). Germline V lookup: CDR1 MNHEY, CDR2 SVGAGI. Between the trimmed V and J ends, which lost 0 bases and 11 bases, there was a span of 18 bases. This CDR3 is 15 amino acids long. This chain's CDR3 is CASSYSTISDGRQYF. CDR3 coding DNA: TGTGCCAGCAGTTACTCGACTATCTCCGATGGGAGGCAGTATTTT.

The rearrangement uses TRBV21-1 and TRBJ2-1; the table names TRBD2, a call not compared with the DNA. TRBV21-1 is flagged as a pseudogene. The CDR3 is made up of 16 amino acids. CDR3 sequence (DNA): TGTGCCAGCAGCAAAGAAGGGAGCGGGGGGGCTAATGAGCAGTTCTTC. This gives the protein CASSKEGSGGANEQFF.

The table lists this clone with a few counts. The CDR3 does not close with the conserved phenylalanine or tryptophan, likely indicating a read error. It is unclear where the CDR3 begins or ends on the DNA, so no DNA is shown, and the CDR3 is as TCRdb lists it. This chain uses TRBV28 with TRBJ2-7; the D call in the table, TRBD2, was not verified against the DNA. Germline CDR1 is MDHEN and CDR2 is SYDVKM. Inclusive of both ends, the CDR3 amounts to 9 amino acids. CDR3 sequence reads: CASSLRPPI.